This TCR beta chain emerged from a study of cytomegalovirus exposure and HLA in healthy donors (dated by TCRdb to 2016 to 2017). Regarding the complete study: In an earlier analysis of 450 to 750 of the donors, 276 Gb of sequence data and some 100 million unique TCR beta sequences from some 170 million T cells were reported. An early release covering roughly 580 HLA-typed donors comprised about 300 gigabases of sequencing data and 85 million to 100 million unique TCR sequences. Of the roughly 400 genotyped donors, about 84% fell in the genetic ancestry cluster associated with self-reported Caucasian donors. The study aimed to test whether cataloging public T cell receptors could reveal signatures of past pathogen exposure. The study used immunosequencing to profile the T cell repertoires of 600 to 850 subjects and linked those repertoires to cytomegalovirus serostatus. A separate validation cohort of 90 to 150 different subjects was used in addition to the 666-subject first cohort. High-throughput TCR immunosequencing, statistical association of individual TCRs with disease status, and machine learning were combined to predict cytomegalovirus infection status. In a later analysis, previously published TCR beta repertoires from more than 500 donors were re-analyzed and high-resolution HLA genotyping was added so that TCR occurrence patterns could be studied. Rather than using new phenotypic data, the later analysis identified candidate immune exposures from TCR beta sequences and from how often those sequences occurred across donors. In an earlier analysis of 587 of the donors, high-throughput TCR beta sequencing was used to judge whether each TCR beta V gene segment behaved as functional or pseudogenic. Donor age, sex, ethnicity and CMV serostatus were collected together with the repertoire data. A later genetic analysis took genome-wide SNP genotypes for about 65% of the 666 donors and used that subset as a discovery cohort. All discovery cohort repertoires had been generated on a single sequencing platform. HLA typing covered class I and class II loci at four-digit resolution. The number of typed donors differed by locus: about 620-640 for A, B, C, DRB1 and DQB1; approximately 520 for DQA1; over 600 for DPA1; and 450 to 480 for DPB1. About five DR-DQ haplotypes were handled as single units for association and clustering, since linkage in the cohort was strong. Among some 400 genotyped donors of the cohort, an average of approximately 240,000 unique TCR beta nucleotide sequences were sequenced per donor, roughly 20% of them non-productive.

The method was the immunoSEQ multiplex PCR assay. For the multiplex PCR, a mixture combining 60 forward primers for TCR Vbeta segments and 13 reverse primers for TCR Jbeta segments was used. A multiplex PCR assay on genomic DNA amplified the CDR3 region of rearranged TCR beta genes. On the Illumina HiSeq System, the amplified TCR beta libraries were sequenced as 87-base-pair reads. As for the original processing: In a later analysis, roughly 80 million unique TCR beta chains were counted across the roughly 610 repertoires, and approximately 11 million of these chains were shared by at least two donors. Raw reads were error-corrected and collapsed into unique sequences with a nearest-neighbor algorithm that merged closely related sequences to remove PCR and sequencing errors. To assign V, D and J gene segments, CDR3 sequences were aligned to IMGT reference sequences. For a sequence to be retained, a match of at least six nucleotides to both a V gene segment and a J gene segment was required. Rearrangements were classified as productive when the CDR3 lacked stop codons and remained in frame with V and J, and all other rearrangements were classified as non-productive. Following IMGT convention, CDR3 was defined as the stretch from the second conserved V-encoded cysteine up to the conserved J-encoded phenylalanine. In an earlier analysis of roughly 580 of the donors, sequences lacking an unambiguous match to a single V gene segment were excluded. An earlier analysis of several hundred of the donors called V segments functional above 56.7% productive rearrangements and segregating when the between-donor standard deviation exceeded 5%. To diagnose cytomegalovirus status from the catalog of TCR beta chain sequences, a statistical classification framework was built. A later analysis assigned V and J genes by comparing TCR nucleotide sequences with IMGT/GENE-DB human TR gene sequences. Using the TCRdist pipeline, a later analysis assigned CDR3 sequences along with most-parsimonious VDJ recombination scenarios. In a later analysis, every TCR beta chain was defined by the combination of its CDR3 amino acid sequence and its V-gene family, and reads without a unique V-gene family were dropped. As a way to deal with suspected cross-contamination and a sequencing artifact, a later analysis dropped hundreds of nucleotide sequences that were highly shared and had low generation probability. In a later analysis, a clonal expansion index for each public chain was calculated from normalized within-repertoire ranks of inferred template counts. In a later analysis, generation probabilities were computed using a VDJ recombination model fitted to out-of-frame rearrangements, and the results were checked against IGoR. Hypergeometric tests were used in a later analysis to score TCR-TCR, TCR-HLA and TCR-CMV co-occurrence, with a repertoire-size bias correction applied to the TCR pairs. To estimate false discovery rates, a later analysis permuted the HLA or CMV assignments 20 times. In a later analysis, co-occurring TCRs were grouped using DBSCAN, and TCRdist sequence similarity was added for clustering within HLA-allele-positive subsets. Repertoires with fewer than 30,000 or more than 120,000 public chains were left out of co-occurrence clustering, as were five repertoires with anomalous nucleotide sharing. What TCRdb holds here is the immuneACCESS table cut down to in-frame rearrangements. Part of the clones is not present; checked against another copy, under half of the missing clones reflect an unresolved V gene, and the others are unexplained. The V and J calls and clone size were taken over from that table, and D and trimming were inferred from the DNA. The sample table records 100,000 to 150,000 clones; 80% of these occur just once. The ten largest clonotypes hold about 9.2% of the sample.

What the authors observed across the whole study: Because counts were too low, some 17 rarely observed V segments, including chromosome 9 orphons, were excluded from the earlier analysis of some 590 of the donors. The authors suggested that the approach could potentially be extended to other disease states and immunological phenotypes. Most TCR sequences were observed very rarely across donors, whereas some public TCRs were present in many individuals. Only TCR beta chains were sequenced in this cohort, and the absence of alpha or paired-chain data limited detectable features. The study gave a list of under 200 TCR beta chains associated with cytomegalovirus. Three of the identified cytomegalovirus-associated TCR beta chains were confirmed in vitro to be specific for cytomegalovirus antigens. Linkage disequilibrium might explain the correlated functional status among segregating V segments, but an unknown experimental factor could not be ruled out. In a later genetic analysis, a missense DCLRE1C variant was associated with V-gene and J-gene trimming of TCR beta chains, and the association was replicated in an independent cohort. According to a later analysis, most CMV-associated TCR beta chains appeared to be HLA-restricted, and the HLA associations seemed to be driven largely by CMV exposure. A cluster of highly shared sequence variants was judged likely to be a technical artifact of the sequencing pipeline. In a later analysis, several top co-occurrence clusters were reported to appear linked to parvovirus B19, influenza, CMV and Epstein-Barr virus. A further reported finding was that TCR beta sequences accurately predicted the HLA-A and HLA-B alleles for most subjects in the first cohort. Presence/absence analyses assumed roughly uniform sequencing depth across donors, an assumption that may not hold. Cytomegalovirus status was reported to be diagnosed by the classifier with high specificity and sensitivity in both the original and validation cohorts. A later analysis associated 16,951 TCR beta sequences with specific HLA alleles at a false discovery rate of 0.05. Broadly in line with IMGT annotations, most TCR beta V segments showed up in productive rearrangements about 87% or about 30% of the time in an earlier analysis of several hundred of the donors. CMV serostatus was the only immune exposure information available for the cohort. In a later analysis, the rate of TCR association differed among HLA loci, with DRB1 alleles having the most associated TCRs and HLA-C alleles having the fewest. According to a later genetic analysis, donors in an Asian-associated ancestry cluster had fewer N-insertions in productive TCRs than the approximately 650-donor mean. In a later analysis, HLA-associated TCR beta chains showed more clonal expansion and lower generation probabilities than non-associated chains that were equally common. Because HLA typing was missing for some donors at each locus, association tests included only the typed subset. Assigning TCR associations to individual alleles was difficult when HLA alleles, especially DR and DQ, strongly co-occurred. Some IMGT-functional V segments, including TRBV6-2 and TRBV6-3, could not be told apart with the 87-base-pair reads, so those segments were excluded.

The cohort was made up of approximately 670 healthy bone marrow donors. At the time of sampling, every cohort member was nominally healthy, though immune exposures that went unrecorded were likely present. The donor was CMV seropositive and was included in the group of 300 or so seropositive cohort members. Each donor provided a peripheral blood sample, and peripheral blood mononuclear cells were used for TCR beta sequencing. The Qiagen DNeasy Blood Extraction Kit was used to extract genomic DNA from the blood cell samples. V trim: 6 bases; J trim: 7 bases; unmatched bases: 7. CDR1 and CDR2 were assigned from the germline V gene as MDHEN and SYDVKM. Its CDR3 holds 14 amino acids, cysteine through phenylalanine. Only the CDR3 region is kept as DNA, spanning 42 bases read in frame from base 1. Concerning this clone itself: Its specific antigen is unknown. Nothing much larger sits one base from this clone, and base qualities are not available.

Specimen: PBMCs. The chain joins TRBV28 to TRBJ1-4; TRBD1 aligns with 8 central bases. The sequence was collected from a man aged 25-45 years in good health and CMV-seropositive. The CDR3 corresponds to CASRATGGGEKLFF. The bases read TGTGCCAGCAGAGCCACAGGGGGGGGTGAAAAACTGTTTTTT.